A single sample gave rise to the 22 T cell receptor beta chains below, sequenced in a study of prognosis after radiotherapy for stage I lung cancer. It was by two-round multiplex PCR that TCR beta CDR3 was amplified from genomic DNA. Specific primers for each TRBV and TRBJ gene were what first-round PCR used. A single record per CDR3 protein comes from TCRdb applying MiXCR to the multiplex PCR reads. The sample carries around 59,000 distinct CDR3 sequences, about 26% recorded once. The sequenced sample was PBMCs, obtained before or after stereotactic body radiation therapy (not recorded which). Receptors originate from a donor over 45 with non-small cell lung cancer.

This clonotype came up many times. The CDR3 loop is CASSWTGKNTGELFF. In DNA form, the CDR3 reads TGTGCCAGCAGTTGGACAGGGAAGAACACCGGGGAGCTGTTTTTT. V is TRBV6-5 and J is TRBJ2-2; 8 nucleotides line up with TRBD1. The CDR3 is 15 residues long. The V segment lost 4 bases and the J segment 1 base; nucleotides outside the gene matches: 2. Germline CDR1 MNHEY, CDR2 SVGAGI.

The sample holds many counts of this clonotype. The chain joins TRBV28 to TRBJ2-3; D may correspond to TRBD1 or TRBD2 (6 bases each). Germline CDR1 is MDHEN and CDR2 is SYDVKM. Trimming cost V 6 bases and J 5 bases, with 12 bases left between them. This CDR3 region has 13 residues. The CDR3 protein is CASRGGGGDTQYF. The CDR3 DNA is TGTGCCAGCAGAGGGGGAGGAGGAGATACGCAGTATTTT.

As regards this clonotype: It is likely a read error: a sequence one base away is far more abundant. The V gene is TRBV6-6, the J gene TRBJ2-7, with TRBD1 matching 9 bases. Germline-derived CDR1 and CDR2 are MNHNY and SVGAGI (reference sequence). V shed 0 bases and J 6 bases; nucleotides not matched to a gene: 15. This CDR3 comprises 18 residues. In nucleotides, the CDR3 is TGTGCCAGCAGTTACTCAGCGCTCGTGGGACAGGGTTGGGGCGAGCAGTACTTC. Its translation is CASSYSALVGQGWGEQYF.

The table lists this clonotype with many counts. This chain uses TRBV3-1 with TRBJ2-1; 11 nucleotides agree with TRBD1. Looked up from germline, CDR1 is LGHDT and CDR2 is YNNKEL (reference sequence). V was pared by 2 bases and J by 6 bases, with 3 bases of the junction left unmatched. The CDR3 extends over 15 amino acids. CDR3 DNA sequence: TGTGCCAGCAGCCAACCAGGGACAGGGGGCAATGAGCAGTTCTTC. Protein product: CASSQPGTGGNEQFF.

Concerning this clonotype itself: A much larger clone sits a single nucleotide away, making a read error possible. The rearrangement joins TRBV6-1 to TRBJ1-5, with 8 bases that match TRBD1. CDR3 size: 14 residues. CDR1 MNHNS and CDR2 SASEGT come from the germline V gene. The CDR3: CASSESGGNRPQHF. The CDR3 DNA follows: TGTGCCAGCAGTGAGTCAGGGGGCAATCGGCCCCAGCATTTT.

In its sample, this clonotype was seen a few times. This clone may be a read error of a much larger clone one base away. The rearrangement joins TRBV20-1 to TRBJ2-7; maybe TRBD1 (6 bases). Trimming took 3 bases from V and 6 from J, leaving 18 bases between them. Germline V gene lookup returns CDR1 DFQATT and CDR2 SNEGSKA (reference sequence). The CDR3 sequence is 14 residues long. The DNA for the CDR3 is TGCAGTGCTAGTGAACCCGGGACATACTGCGAGCAGTACTTC. Translation: CSASEPGTYCEQYF.

The sample holds many counts of this clonotype. The rearrangement uses TRBV29-1 and TRBJ2-7, with TRBD2 as a possible D gene (5 bases). The germline V gene encodes CDR1 SQVTM and CDR2 ANQGSEA. This CDR3 is built from 11 residues. The V and J ends lost 3 bases and 6 bases respectively, with 9 bases between them. The CDR3 coding sequence is TGCAGCGTTGATTATGGGAGCGAGCAGTACTTC. Its translation is CSVDYGSEQYF.

On this clonotype itself: This sequence may be a read error, since a much larger clone differs from it by one base. The genes are TRBV3-1 and TRBJ2-3; TRBD2 matches 12 bases. Germline values: CDR1 LGHDT, CDR2 YNNKEL (reference sequence). This CDR3 has 17 residues. DNA of the CDR3: TGTGCCAACAGCCAAGGTTGGACTAGCGGGGCCAAAGATACGCAGTATTTT. It codes for CANSQGWTSGAKDTQYF.

A note on this clonotype: Since a far larger clone is one base different, this is likely a read error. The V gene is TRBV6-8, the J gene TRBJ1-6; D might be TRBD1 (5 bases). CDR1 is MNHGY, CDR2 SAAAGT, per germline. V was cut by 4 bases and J by 8 bases, with 15 bases left in between. CDR3 size: 15 residues. In nucleotides, the CDR3 is TGTGCCAGCAGTTCTGCGACAGTTTCGTATTCACCCCTCCACTTT. It yields the protein CASSSATVSYSPLHF.

This clonotype was picked up many times. The chain uses TRBV24-1 and TRBJ2-3, with 8 bases that match TRBD2. Germline V lookup: CDR1 KGHDR, CDR2 SFDVKD. CDR3 length: 15 residues. After removal of 5 bases from V and 6 bases from J, the junction contained 9 bases not matched to a gene. The CDR3 sequence is CATSGTSGYGDTQYF. CDR3 nucleotide sequence: TGTGCCACCAGTGGTACTAGCGGATATGGGGATACGCAGTATTTT.

Ten or more counts support this clonotype. The gene calls are TRBV6-1 and TRBJ2-7; D gene unclear. This CDR3 contains 14 residues. With 3 bases removed from V and 3 bases from J, the gap between germline ends came to 12 bases. The germline V gene encodes CDR1 MNHNS and CDR2 SASEGT. Written as DNA, the CDR3 is TGTGCCAGCAGTGAGTCGGGCAACCTCTACGAGCAGTACTTC. Translation: CASSESGNLYEQYF.

This clonotype was counted a single time. A far larger clone is just one base off, so this is likely a read error. This rearrangement joins TRBV6-9 to TRBJ2-5; D is perhaps TRBD1 (5 bases). The V gene's germline CDR1 is MNHGY and CDR2 SVAAGI. The length of the CDR3 is 12 residues. Here the CDR3 reads CSSSYQGETQYF. The CDR3 DNA sequence: TGTTCCAGCAGTTACCAGGGTGAGACCCAGTACTTC.

This clonotype was seen repeatedly, ten times or more. The rearrangement uses TRBV29-1 and TRBJ2-5, with 11 bases matching TRBD1. The V gene's germline CDR1 is SQVTM and CDR2 ANQGSEA. V trimming: 6 bases; J trimming: 4 bases; junction bases outside the gene matches: 4. This CDR3 spans 13 amino acids. DNA for the CDR3: TGCAGCGTCCCCGGACAGGGGGCAGAGACCCAGTACTTC. This sequence encodes CSVPGQGAETQYF.

There are many counts of this clonotype. The chain links TRBV15 to TRBJ2-2; D not certain. Germline V CDR1 and CDR2: LNHNV, YYDKDF (reference sequence). The CDR3 is 13 residues long. V lost 0 bases and J 6 bases, leaving 5 bases between the germline ends. The CDR3 protein is CATSRDIPGELFF. The CDR3 bases are TGTGCCACCAGCAGAGATATACCCGGGGAGCTGTTTTTT. The variable domain in full, completed from reference TRBV15 and TRBJ2-2, reads DAMVIQNPRYQVTQFGKPVTLSCSQTLNHNVMYWYQQKSSQAPKLLFHYYDKDFNNEADTPDNFQSRRPNTSFCFLDIRSPGLGDTAMYLCATSRDIPGELFFGEGSRLTVL.

This clonotype was found once. The chain combines TRBV19 with TRBJ1-5; D not resolved. CDR1 LNHDA and CDR2 SQIVND come from the germline V gene (reference sequence). The V and J ends lost 3 bases and 6 bases respectively, with 6 bases between them. The CDR3 sequence is 12 residues long. The CDR3 protein is CASSIWGQPQHF. CDR3 sequence (DNA): TGTGCCAGTAGTATTTGGGGTCAGCCCCAGCATTTT.

In its sample, this clonotype was seen many times. V and J are TRBV19 and TRBJ2-7; 12 bases are a match to TRBD1. V lost 5 bases, J lost 4 bases, and 9 bases stayed unmatched. Germline values: CDR1 LNHDA, CDR2 SQIVND (reference sequence). The CDR3 has 16 residues. CDR3 sequence: CASSPQGQGAGYEQYF. DNA for the CDR3: TGTGCCAGTAGTCCCCAGGGACAGGGGGCGGGATACGAGCAGTACTTC.

The V call is TRBV6-1, the J call TRBJ2-1, with 7 bases identical to TRBD2. V dropped 9 bases and J dropped 10; count of bases not matched to a gene: 9. The CDR3 is made up of 12 amino acids. The germline gives CDR1 MNHNS, CDR2 SASEGT. The CDR3 coding sequence is TGTGCCAGTTCGACAGCGGGGTCAGAGCAGTTCTTC. Protein sequence: CASSTAGSEQFF.

This clonotype occurred many times. The rearrangement joins TRBV20-1 to TRBJ2-7, with 7 bases fitting TRBD2. After removal of 1 base from V and 3 bases from J, the junction contained 6 bases not matched to a gene. This CDR3 has 14 residues. Germline-derived CDR1 and CDR2 are DFQATT and SNEGSKA (reference sequence). Written as DNA, the CDR3 is TGCAGTGCTAGAGTGGGGGGGGATCTCTACGAGCAGTACTTC. Protein sequence: CSARVGGDLYEQYF.

There are many counts of this clonotype. The V gene is TRBV5-1, the J gene TRBJ2-2; TRBD1 or TRBD2 may be the D gene (6 bases each). The CDR3 spans 14 residues. V lost 3 bases to trimming and J lost 4 bases, with 10 bases between them. From germline, CDR1 is SGHRS and CDR2 YFSETQ. CDR3 amino acids: CASSSGGPTGELFF. DNA for the CDR3: TGCGCCAGCAGCTCTGGGGGGCCCACCGGGGAGCTGTTTTTT. The entire variable domain, with the rest obtained from reference TRBV5-1 and TRBJ2-2, is as follows: KAGVTQTPRYLIKTRGQQVTLSCSPISGHRSVSWYQQTPGQGLQFLFEYFSETQRNKGNFPGRFSGRQFSNSRSEMNVSTLELGDSALYLCASSSGGPTGELFFGEGSRLTVL.

Many counts were recorded for this clonotype. The chain employs TRBV19 and TRBJ1-2; D gene unclear. Germline CDR1 and CDR2: LNHDA and SQIVND (reference sequence). Trimming removed 0 bases from V and 2 bases from J, with 7 bases in between. CDR3 length: 14 amino acids. The chain's CDR3 is CASSIESRNYGYTF. The CDR3 region has the DNA TGTGCCAGTAGTATAGAGAGTAGAAACTATGGCTACACCTTC.

In its sample, this clonotype was seen many times. The chain combines TRBV6-5 with TRBJ2-1; 10 bases are shared with TRBD1. The trim removed 2 bases at V and 5 bases at J, leaving 12 bases unmatched. CDR1 MNHEY and CDR2 SVGAGI come from the germline V gene. The CDR3 contains 18 residues. CDR3 nucleotides: TGTGCCAGCAGTTACCGGGGACAGGGGAGGCAGGGCCACAATGAGCAGTTCTTC. Translating it yields CASSYRGQGRQGHNEQFF.

This clonotype was seen ten or more times. The chain joins TRBV6-5 to TRBJ2-7; tentatively, D is TRBD2 (5 bases). The V gene lost 2 bases and the J gene lost 5 bases, with 13 bases spanning the gap. The CDR3 covers 14 residues. Germline CDR1 and CDR2: MNHEY and SVGAGI. The CDR3 DNA reads TGTGCCAGCAGTTACCGGGGTAAGGGAAACGAGCAGTACTTC. This sequence encodes CASSYRGKGNEQYF.